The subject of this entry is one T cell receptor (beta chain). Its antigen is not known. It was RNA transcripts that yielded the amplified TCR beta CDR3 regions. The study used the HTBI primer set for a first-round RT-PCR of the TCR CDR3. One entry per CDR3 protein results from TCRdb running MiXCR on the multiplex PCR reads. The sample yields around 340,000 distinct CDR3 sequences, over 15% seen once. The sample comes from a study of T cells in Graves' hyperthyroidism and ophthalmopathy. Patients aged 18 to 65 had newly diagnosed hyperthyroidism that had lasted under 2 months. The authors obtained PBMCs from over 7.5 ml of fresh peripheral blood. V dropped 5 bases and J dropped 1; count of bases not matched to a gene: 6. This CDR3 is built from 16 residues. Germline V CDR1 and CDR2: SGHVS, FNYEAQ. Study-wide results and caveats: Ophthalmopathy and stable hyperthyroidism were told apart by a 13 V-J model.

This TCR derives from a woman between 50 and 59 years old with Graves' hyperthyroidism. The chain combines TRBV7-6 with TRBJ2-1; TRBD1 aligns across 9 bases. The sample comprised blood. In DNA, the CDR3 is TGTGCCAGCAGCGTAAAGGGACAGGGTTCCTACAATGAGCAGTTCTTC. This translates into CASSVKGQGSYNEQFF.